What follows are 20 T cell receptor beta chains derived from one specimen sequenced in a study of Graves' ophthalmopathy and Graves' hyperthyroidism. Amplification targeted the TCR beta CDR3 regions, with RNA transcripts as the source material. The workflow started with a first-round RT-PCR run with HTBI primers and then moved on to a second-round multiplex PCR. TCRdb reanalysed the multiplex PCR reads using MiXCR and keeps one entry per CDR3 protein. The sample holds a few hundred thousand distinct CDR3 sequences, under 45% seen once. Sample: peripheral blood or thyroid tissue (not recorded which). Source of these receptors: an adult man with Graves' hyperthyroidism.

About this clonotype: This may be a read error: a much more frequent sequence differs by one nucleotide. The CDR3 DNA reads TGTGCCAGCAGCCTCAAGACACGGGAGAACACTGAAGCTTTCTTT. The encoded protein is CASSLKTRENTEAFF. The gene calls are TRBV7-9 and TRBJ1-1; D call uncertain. V dropped 5 bases and J dropped 1 base, with 14 bases sitting between them. CDR1 is SEHNR and CDR2 is FQNEAQ in the germline V gene (reference sequence). The CDR3 totals 15 residues.

This clonotype was counted many times. V is TRBV7-8 and J is TRBJ2-7; D is unclear. V dropped 5 bases and J dropped 2 bases, with 16 bases sitting between them. CDR1 is SGHVS, CDR2 FQNEAQ, per germline. This CDR3 has 15 residues. The CDR3 spells CASSQRRANPYEQYF. The CDR3 region has the DNA TGTGCCAGCAGCCAACGGCGAGCGAACCCCTACGAGCAGTACTTC.

Notes on this clonotype: Because the CDR3 is missing its conserved closing phenylalanine or tryptophan, this is likely a read error. The J gene is TRBJ2-5, the V gene TRBV7-6; D remains ambiguous. The germline V gene encodes CDR1 SGHVS and CDR2 FNYEAQ. CDR3 length: 13 residues. V lost 4 bases to trimming and J lost 1 base, with 7 bases between them. CDR3 in DNA: TGTGCCAGCAGCTGGACGGCCCAAGAGACCCAGTACCTC. Its protein product is CASSWTAQETQYL.

This clonotype appeared many times. DNA of the CDR3: TGCAGTGCTAGAGATTCGGAGGGGCCACAATATGGCTACACCTTC. It is translated as CSARDSEGPQYGYTF. The V gene is TRBV20-1, the J gene TRBJ1-2, with a possible D match to TRBD1 (5 bases). The germline V gene encodes CDR1 DFQATT and CDR2 SNEGSKA (reference sequence). V dropped 0 bases and J dropped 5 bases, with 16 bases sitting between them. The CDR3 sequence is 15 residues long.

This clonotype was counted a single time. This may stem from a read error, because a much larger clone lies one nucleotide away. The genes are TRBV7-9 and TRBJ1-4; D is unresolved. CDR3 length: 14 residues. Germline V gene lookup returns CDR1 SEHNR and CDR2 FQNEAQ (reference sequence). The CDR3 region is CASSPPATNEKLLF. In DNA form, the CDR3 reads TGTGCCAGCAGCCCGCCCGCAACTAATGAAAAACTGCTTTTT. Full variable domain (remainder filled in from reference TRBV7-9 and TRBJ1-4): DTGVSQNPRHKITKRGQNVTFRCDPISEHNRLYWYRQTLGQGPEFLTYFQNEAQLEKSRLLSDRFSAERPKGSFSTLEIQRTEQGDSAMYLCASSPPATNEKLLFGSGTQLSVL.

This chain links TRBV18 with TRBJ2-7, with unresolved D. This CDR3 has 13 amino acids. The V end was cut by 3 bases, the J end by 1 base, with 7 bases between. Per germline, CDR1 KGHSH and CDR2 LQKENI. The CDR3 coding sequence is TGTGCCAGCTCACCGTATATTTCCTACGAGCAGTACTTC. Its translation is CASSPYISYEQYF. Using reference TRBV18 and TRBJ2-7 for the parts outside the CDR3, the full variable domain is NAGVMQNPRHLVRRRGQEARLRCSPMKGHSHVYWYRQLPEEGLKFMVYLQKENIIDESGMPKERFSAEFPKEGPSILRIQQVVRGDSAAYFCASSPYISYEQYFGPGTRLTVT.

The genes are TRBV3-1 and TRBJ2-7; no clear D. The length of the CDR3 is 12 residues. The germline V gene encodes CDR1 LGHDT and CDR2 YNNKEL (reference sequence). V lost 4 bases, J lost 3 bases, and 7 bases lay in between. The CDR3 DNA sequence: TGTGCCAGCAGCCTCAACTACTACGAGCAGTACTTC. Its protein product is CASSLNYYEQYF.

This clonotype was detected ten times or more. The J gene is TRBJ2-5, the V gene TRBV7-2; the match to TRBD2 covers 8 bases. CDR3 length: 13 residues. The germline V gene has CDR1 SGHTA and CDR2 FQGNSA. Trimming removed 5 bases from V and 4 bases from J; junction bases left unmatched: 3. The CDR3 is CASSPGGGETQYF. In nucleotides, the CDR3 is TGTGCCAGCAGCCCCGGGGGGGGAGAGACCCAGTACTTC.

On this clonotype: One junction end does not reproduce the germline sequence, and a read error may be involved. The chain couples TRBV20-1 to TRBJ2-2; 13 bases agree with TRBD2. The germline gives CDR1 DFQATT, CDR2 SNEGSKA (reference sequence). The CDR3 contains 14 residues. The CDR3 bases are TGCAGTGCTAGAGAACTCCGGACTAGCGGGGGGCTGTTTTTT. Its translation is CSARELRTSGGLFF.

This clonotype was detected ten times or more. The chain uses TRBV9 and TRBJ2-2, with D tentatively TRBD2 (6 bases). Between the trimmed V and J ends, which lost 4 bases and 5 bases, there was a span of 12 bases. The CDR3 loop spans 14 amino acids. CDR1 and CDR2 from the germline V gene are SGDLS and YYNGEE. CDR3 loop: CASSPSARTGELFF. For the CDR3, the DNA is TGTGCCAGCAGCCCTAGCGCCCGTACCGGGGAGCTGTTTTTT.

Points on this clonotype: This could be a read error, since a much larger clone is one nucleotide away. The chain uses TRBV7-2 and TRBJ2-7; D is unclear. This CDR3 is built from 9 residues. Germline CDR1 SGHTA, CDR2 FQGNSA. The CDR3 protein is CASGYEQCF. The CDR3 DNA sequence: TGTGCCAGCGGTTACGAGCAGTGCTTC.

This chain joins TRBV6-6 and TRBJ1-5; 7 bases match TRBD1. The germline gives CDR1 MNHNY, CDR2 SVGAGI (reference sequence). The V gene end was trimmed by 6 bases and the J gene end by 6 bases; junction bases not matched to a gene: 2. CDR3 length: 12 residues. The CDR3 nucleotides are TGTGCCAGCAGGTCAGGGGGTCAGCCCCAGCATTTT. Residues: CASRSGGQPQHF.

This clonotype has ten or more counts. The V gene is TRBV12-3 or TRBV12-4, the J gene TRBJ2-2; the match to TRBD2 covers 9 bases. The CDR3 is 14 amino acids. J gave up 5 bases and V 6 bases, and 4 bases lay outside the gene matches. This CDR3 is CASRGLAATGELFF. The CDR3 DNA follows: TGTGCCAGCAGGGGACTAGCTGCGACCGGGGAGCTGTTTTTT.

This clonotype has at least ten counts. The V gene is TRBV20-1, the J gene TRBJ2-5, with 14 bases lining up with TRBD2. CDR3 length: 15 residues. CDR1 and CDR2 from the germline V gene are DFQATT and SNEGSKA (reference sequence). The trim removed 6 bases at V and 5 bases at J, leaving 8 bases unmatched. This chain's CDR3 is CSAGTGTSGGETQYF. DNA of the CDR3: TGCAGTGCGGGAACGGGGACTAGCGGGGGCGAGACCCAGTACTTC.

There are a few counts of this clonotype. This rearrangement joins TRBV19 to TRBJ2-7; D could derive from TRBD1 or TRBD2 (6 bases each). Deletions cut 5 bases from V and 3 bases from J, with 20 bases between. In germline, CDR1 is LNHDA, CDR2 SQIVND (reference sequence). The CDR3 sequence is 16 residues long. This CDR3 reads CASSPNAGQGYYEQYF. The CDR3 DNA sequence: TGTGCCAGTAGTCCAAACGCGGGACAAGGTTACTACGAGCAGTACTTC.

The chain combines TRBV15 with TRBJ2-5; tentatively, D is TRBD1 (5 bases). Trimming cost V 3 bases and J 2 bases, with 7 bases left between them. The CDR3 totals 13 residues. Germline CDR1 is LNHNV and CDR2 is YYDKDF (reference sequence). The CDR3 nucleotides are TGTGCCACCAGCAGGACAGCGCAAGAGACCCAGTACTTC. Translation: CATSRTAQETQYF.

The gene calls are TRBV20-1 and TRBJ2-7, with 8 bases lining up with TRBD2. The germline V gene has CDR1 DFQATT and CDR2 SNEGSKA (reference sequence). The CDR3 runs to 13 residues. With V trimmed by 5 bases and J by 7 bases, 10 bases remained unmatched. The CDR3: CSAAGGGYNEQYF. DNA for the CDR3: TGCAGTGCTGCCGGGGGGGGCTACAATGAGCAGTACTTC.

This chain joins TRBV2 and TRBJ1-2, with a possible D match to TRBD1 (5 bases). The V gene's germline CDR1 is SNHLY and CDR2 FYNNEI. This CDR3 has 12 amino acids. The CDR3 protein is CAAQGRNYGYTF. The CDR3 bases are TGTGCTGCCCAGGGACGAAACTATGGCTACACCTTC. Drawing the rest from reference TRBV2 and TRBJ1-2, the complete variable domain is EPEVTQTPSHQVTQMGQEVILRCVPISNHLYFYWYRQILGQKVEFLVSFYNNEISEKSEIFDDQFSVERPDGSNFTLKIRSTKLEDSAMYFCAAQGRNYGYTFGSGTRLTVV.

V usage is TRBV6-2 or TRBV6-3 and J usage is TRBJ2-7; 10 bases map to TRBD2. Germline lookup yields CDR1 MNHEY and CDR2 SVGEGT. J was trimmed by 6 bases and V by 0 bases; bases with no gene match: 5. This CDR3 contains 15 residues. The CDR3 protein is CASSYSGLASGEQYF. CDR3 bases: TGTGCCAGCAGTTACTCGGGACTAGCGTCGGGCGAGCAGTACTTC.

CDR3 loop: CASSVRGDGYTF. In DNA form, the CDR3 reads TGTGCCAGCAGTGTGCGGGGGGATGGCTACACCTTC. This rearrangement joins TRBV6-1 to TRBJ1-2; perhaps TRBD1 as D (5 bases). V lost 4 bases and J 6 bases, leaving 9 bases between the germline ends. The germline gives CDR1 MNHNS, CDR2 SASEGT. The CDR3 runs 12 residues.